The 20 T cell receptor beta chains presented below share a single source sample, sequenced in a study of cytomegalovirus exposure and HLA in healthy donors. PCR was performed using 60 Vbeta and 13 Jbeta primers. TCRdb's table, derived via immunoSEQ multiplex PCR, lists solely in-frame clones and lacks some. There are about 190,000 clones in the sample; 80% to 90% occur only once, and 1% to 1.5% lies in the top ten. Sequences were obtained from PBMCs. The receptors come from a man between 25 and 39 years old in good health and CMV-seronegative.

This chain links TRBV21-1 with TRBJ2-1; the D call in the table, TRBD1, was not verified against the DNA. TRBV21-1 is recorded as a pseudogene. CDR3 length: 21 residues. Here the CDR3 reads CASSKGYSGQGAQITYNEQFF. The CDR3 DNA reads as TGTGCCAGCAGCAAGGGGTATTCGGGACAGGGGGCCCAAATTACCTACAATGAGCAGTTCTTC.

V gene TRBV29-1 combines with J gene TRBJ1-3; 9 nucleotides agree with TRBD1. The CDR3 loop spans 14 amino acids. The germline V gene has CDR1 SQVTM and CDR2 ANQGSEA. The V gene end was trimmed by 8 bases and the J gene end by 0 bases; junction bases not matched to a gene: 5. Here the CDR3 reads CSFTGGDSGNTIYF. The CDR3 nucleotides read TGCAGCTTTACAGGGGGCGACTCTGGAAACACCATATATTTT.

This chain connects TRBV4-2 to TRBJ2-1; D is ambiguous. The CDR3 has 11 residues. V was shortened by 4 bases and J by 7 bases, with 5 bases between the two germline ends. Germline V gives CDR1 LGHNA, CDR2 YNFKEQ. The CDR3: CASSRMNEQFF. CDR3 nucleotide sequence: TGTGCCAGCAGCCGTATGAATGAGCAGTTCTTC.

V usage is TRBV4-2 and J usage is TRBJ2-3; 10 bases are shared with TRBD2. Germline CDR1 LGHNA, CDR2 YNFKEQ. CDR3 length: 17 amino acids. Trimming cost V 0 bases and J 3 bases; bases outside gene matches: 6. The CDR3 DNA reads as TGTGCCAGCAGCCAAGATCCGGGACTAGCGTTAACAGATACGCAGTATTTT. Its translation: CASSQDPGLALTDTQYF.

The V call is TRBV19, the J call TRBJ2-7, with 8 bases identical to TRBD1. The CDR3 runs to 14 residues. V shed 6 bases, J shed 0 bases, and the junction held 4 bases outside the gene matches. Germline assignment: CDR1 LNHDA and CDR2 SQIVND (reference sequence). The CDR3 coding sequence is TGTGCCAGTAGCGGACAGGGCTTCTCCTACGAGCAGTACTTC. Residues: CASSGQGFSYEQYF.

The chain couples TRBV7-2 to TRBJ1-4; TRBD1 matches 7 bases. The germline V gene has CDR1 SGHTA and CDR2 FQGNSA. The CDR3 spans 16 residues. V trimming: 4 bases; J trimming: 0 bases; junction bases outside the gene matches: 5. CDR3 protein: CASSWDRAPTNEKLFF. CDR3 DNA sequence: TGTGCCAGCAGCTGGGACAGAGCCCCAACTAATGAAAAACTGTTTTTT. The full variable domain, completed using reference TRBV7-2 and TRBJ1-4, is GAGVSQSPSNKVTEKGKDVELRCDPISGHTALYWYRQSLGQGLEFLIYFQGNSAPDKSGLPSDRFSAERTGGSVSTLTIQRTQQEDSAVYLCASSWDRAPTNEKLFFGSGTQLSVL.

The chain is built from TRBV5-1 and TRBJ2-5, with TRBD2 identical over 9 bases. CDR1 is SGHRS and CDR2 is YFSETQ in the germline V gene. CDR3 length: 16 residues. Trimming took 4 bases from V and 5 from J; bases not matched to a gene: 12. Here the CDR3 DNA reads TGCGCCAGCAGCCAGGACCCTTATAGCGGGAGTGAGACCCAGTACTTC. It is translated as CASSQDPYSGSETQYF. Full variable domain (missing parts from reference TRBV5-1 and TRBJ2-5): KAGVTQTPRYLIKTRGQQVTLSCSPISGHRSVSWYQQTPGQGLQFLFEYFSETQRNKGNFPGRFSGRQFSNSRSEMNVSTLELGDSALYLCASSQDPYSGSETQYFGPGTRLLVL.

This chain uses TRBV25-1 with TRBJ1-2; 10 bases agree with TRBD1. Per germline, CDR1 MGHDK and CDR2 SYGVNS. V dropped 3 bases and J dropped 8; count of bases not matched to a gene: 6. CDR3 length equals 14 residues. The CDR3 DNA follows: TGTGCCAGCAGTGATGACAGGGGGCCGGAGGGCTACACCTTC. It codes for CASSDDRGPEGYTF.

The chain employs TRBV27 and TRBJ2-7; D is undetermined. Between the trimmed V and J ends, which lost 3 bases and 2 bases, there was a span of 8 bases. Germline CDR1 is MNHEY and CDR2 is SMNVEV (reference sequence). The CDR3 is made up of 13 amino acids. This CDR3 reads CASSFTGAYEQYF. For the CDR3, the DNA is TGTGCCAGCAGTTTTACCGGAGCCTACGAGCAGTACTTC.

The count of this clone is one. The chain joins TRBV7-2 to TRBJ2-1, with 9 positions matching TRBD2. The CDR3 runs 17 residues. CDR1 SGHTA and CDR2 FQGNSA come from the germline V gene. The junction had 14 bases not matched to a gene; V was cut back by 5 bases and J by 6 bases. CDR3 protein: CASSQTLLAGRRNEQFF. The CDR3 region has the DNA TGTGCCAGCAGCCAAACCCTCCTAGCGGGGAGGCGCAATGAGCAGTTCTTC.

V usage is TRBV10-3 and J usage is TRBJ2-7, with D possibly being TRBD2 (5 bases). The germline CDR1 and CDR2 sequences are ENHRY and SYGVKD. The CDR3 extends over 12 amino acids. The V end lost 8 bases, the J end lost 3 bases, and 11 bases lay between the germline ends. The CDR3, as DNA: TGTGCCATCGGCCCCCGGGACTACGAGCAGTACTTC. This codes for CAIGPRDYEQYF.

CDR3 sequence reads: CASSYASSTEAFF. CDR3 DNA sequence: TGTGCCAGCAGTTACGCTTCGAGCACTGAAGCTTTCTTT. The gene calls are TRBV6-5 and TRBJ1-1; D is ambiguous. CDR1 and CDR2 from the germline V gene are MNHEY and SVGAGI. Deletions cut 2 bases from V and 4 bases from J, with 8 bases between. This CDR3 has 13 amino acids.

This rearrangement joins TRBV7-8 to TRBJ1-2, with 11 bases aligning to TRBD1. Germline V gene sequence: CDR1 SGHVS, CDR2 FQNEAQ. Losses at the gene ends were 1 base for V and 4 bases for J; bases not matched to a gene: 8. This CDR3 has 17 residues. The chain's CDR3 is CASSLGAGGTGGYGYTF. The CDR3 DNA sequence: TGTGCCAGCAGCTTAGGGGCGGGGGGGACAGGGGGCTATGGCTACACCTTC.

DNA of the CDR3: TGTGCCAGCAGCTTAGAGGGCGGGGGGTCCTACAATGAGCAGTTCTTC. Residues: CASSLEGGGSYNEQFF. V usage is TRBV7-2 and J usage is TRBJ2-1, with 8 bases lining up with TRBD2. Germline loops: CDR1 SGHTA, CDR2 FQGNSA. V lost 1 base, J lost 1 base, and 3 bases stayed unmatched. The CDR3 totals 16 residues.

V is TRBV6-5 and J is TRBJ2-1, with TRBD1 as a possible D gene (5 bases). Germline CDR1 is MNHEY and CDR2 is SVGAGI. This CDR3 has 16 residues. V was cut by 4 bases and J by 6 bases, with 19 bases left in between. The CDR3 DNA sequence: TGTGCCAGCAGTTTGGTAAAGGGGCAGGGATTCAATGAGCAGTTCTTC. As protein: CASSLVKGQGFNEQFF.

J is TRBJ1-1 and V is TRBV25-1, with D possibly matching TRBD1 (5 bases). Deletions cut 3 bases from V and 1 base from J, with 15 bases between. CDR3 length equals 16 residues. CDR1 MGHDK and CDR2 SYGVNS come from the germline V gene. CDR3 residues: CASSEDQGEPNTEAFF. The CDR3 DNA reads TGTGCCAGCAGTGAGGATCAGGGCGAACCGAACACTGAAGCTTTCTTT.

This chain joins TRBV27 and TRBJ2-3; TRBD1 matches 9 bases. V shed 6 bases, J shed 3 bases, and the junction held 13 bases outside the gene matches. This CDR3 has 17 residues. Germline CDR1 and CDR2: MNHEY and SMNVEV (reference sequence). Here the CDR3 DNA reads TGTGCCAGCAGGACCGGGACAGGGATGATAGGAACAGATACGCAGTATTTT. Amino acid sequence: CASRTGTGMIGTDTQYF.

This clone showed up just a few times. The rearrangement joins TRBV7-9 to TRBJ2-3, with D maybe TRBD1 (6 bases). The length of the CDR3 is 14 residues. Germline CDR1 is SEHNR and CDR2 is FQNEAQ (reference sequence). The V end was cut by 5 bases, the J end by 2 bases, with 11 bases between. CDR3: CASSELGATDTQYF. In DNA, the CDR3 is TGTGCCAGCAGCGAGCTGGGGGCCACAGATACGCAGTATTTT.

This chain joins TRBV29-1 and TRBJ2-7, with 8 bases lining up with TRBD1. The J call may be in error: the DNA end matches TRBJ2-5 better. This CDR3 has 13 residues. Germline V gene data show CDR1 as SQVTM and CDR2 as ANQGSEA. The DNA of the CDR3 is TGCAGCGTGGCGACAGGGGAGCAAGAGACCCAGTACTTC. Translated: CSVATGEQETQYF.

Only a few counts were recorded for this clone. The chain employs TRBV6-4 and TRBJ1-2, with TRBD1 matching 10 bases. CDR1 and CDR2 (germline): MRHNA, SNTAGT. This CDR3 is built from 15 residues. J lost 3 bases, V lost 6 bases, and 7 bases had no gene match. CDR3 sequence (DNA): TGTGCCAGCAGAAAAGGACAGGGGGGGGACTATGGCTACACCTTC. Protein sequence: CASRKGQGGDYGYTF.